A selection of T cell receptor beta chains follows, all from one sample in a study of blood T cell repertoires in COVID-19. Clones were read by immunoSEQ multiplex PCR, and TCRdb kept only the in-frame ones, dropping some. The sample holds about 300,000 clones, 85% seen once. Sequencing was performed on PBMCs or T cells enriched from blood (not recorded which). These receptor sequences come from a woman aged 45-60 years who had recovered from COVID-19. The CDR3 runs from the conserved cysteine through the conserved F or W. The D gene is left open where the match is weak. Part of the rows lack a size; the others show once, few, many or a class for expanded clones.

D gene: TRBD2
clone size: .
J gene: TRBJ2-5
V gene: TRBV6-2/TRBV6-3
CDR3 DNA: TGTGCCAGCAGCCCGCCCGGGGGGGGCAACTTCCAAGAGACCCAGTACTTC
CDR3 protein: CASSPPGGGNFQETQYF

D gene: TRBD1
clone size: few
J gene: TRBJ1-5
V gene: TRBV3-1/TRBV3-2
CDR3 DNA: TGTGCCAGCAGCCAATCTAGACAGGGGAGCAATCAGCCCCAGCATTTT
CDR3 protein: CASSQSRQGSNQPQHF

D gene: .
clone size: .
J gene: TRBJ1-1
V gene: TRBV7-9
CDR3 DNA: TGTGCCAGCAGCTTACAGGTGTCGGCTTTCTTT
CDR3 protein: CASSLQVSAFF

D gene: .
clone size: .
J gene: TRBJ1-5
V gene: TRBV3-1/TRBV3-2
CDR3 DNA: TGTGCCAGCAGCCAGCTATCTAGCAATCAGCCCCAGCATTTT
CDR3 protein: CASSQLSSNQPQHF

D gene: .
clone size: few
J gene: TRBJ1-1
V gene: TRBV4-1
CDR3 DNA: TGCGCCAGCAGCCGGTCCGGGACAAGGAACACTGAAGCTTTCTTT
CDR3 protein: CASSRSGTRNTEAFF

D gene: TRBD1
clone size: once
J gene: TRBJ2-5
V gene: TRBV2
CDR3 DNA: TGTGCCAGCAGGACAGGGGGCCAAGAGACCCAGTACTTC
CDR3 protein: CASRTGGQETQYF

D gene: TRBD1
clone size: once
J gene: TRBJ1-6
V gene: TRBV28
CDR3 DNA: TGTGCCAGCAGTCCCACAGGGGAGAATTCACCCCTCCACTTT
CDR3 protein: CASSPTGENSPLHF

D gene: .
clone size: .
J gene: TRBJ2-5
V gene: TRBV27
CDR3 DNA: TGTGCCAGCAGACCAGCAGTTTCCCCGGCTCAGGGGACCCAGTACTTC
CDR3 protein: CASRPAVSPAQGTQYF

D gene: .
clone size: .
J gene: TRBJ2-5
V gene: TRBV5-1
CDR3 DNA: TGCGCCAGCAGCTTGGAGTCCCGGGGTTGGGAGACCCAGTACTTC
CDR3 protein: CASSLESRGWETQYF

D gene: .
clone size: .
J gene: TRBJ2-1
V gene: TRBV9
CDR3 DNA: TGTGCCAGCAGCGTAGACGGGGGGACATACAATGAGCAGTTCTTC
CDR3 protein: CASSVDGGTYNEQFF

D gene: .
clone size: .
J gene: TRBJ1-4
V gene: TRBV19
CDR3 DNA: TGTGCCAGTAGTATCAGGACTTTTAGGGATGGCGTTTTCGAAAAACTGTTTTTT
CDR3 protein: CASSIRTFRDGVFEKLFF

D gene: .
clone size: .
J gene: TRBJ1-5
V gene: TRBV10-2
CDR3 DNA: TGCGCCAGCAGTGAGAGGAGGGGATCTATGAGCAATCAGCCCCAGCATTTT
CDR3 protein: CASSERRGSMSNQPQHF

D gene: .
clone size: once
J gene: TRBJ2-3
V gene: TRBV7-8
CDR3 DNA: TGTGCCAGCAGCTTAGCGGGGCGCACAGATACGCAGTATTTT
CDR3 protein: CASSLAGRTDTQYF

D gene: .
clone size: .
J gene: TRBJ2-7
V gene: TRBV5-1
CDR3 DNA: TGCGCCAGCAGCACGGACACATCCTACGAGCAGTACTTC
CDR3 protein: CASSTDTSYEQYF

D gene: TRBD1
clone size: .
J gene: TRBJ2-1
V gene: TRBV5-1
CDR3 DNA: TGCGCCAGCAGAACGGGACAGGGTATAGCCAATGAGCAGTTCTTC
CDR3 protein: CASRTGQGIANEQFF

D gene: .
clone size: once
J gene: TRBJ1-1
V gene: TRBV27
CDR3 DNA: TGTGCCAGCAGTCGACAAATACAGAGCACTGAAGCTTTCTTT
CDR3 protein: CASSRQIQSTEAFF

D gene: TRBD1
clone size: few
J gene: TRBJ1-2
V gene: TRBV12-3/TRBV12-4
CDR3 DNA: TGTGCCAGCAGTTTTACAGGGGGCGTTGGCTACACCTTC
CDR3 protein: CASSFTGGVGYTF

D gene: .
clone size: .
J gene: TRBJ2-5
V gene: TRBV19
CDR3 DNA: TGTGCCAGTAGTATAGCTCGCGGGACGGAGACCCAGTACTTC
CDR3 protein: CASSIARGTETQYF

D gene: TRBD2
clone size: .
J gene: TRBJ2-5
V gene: TRBV7-8
CDR3 DNA: TGTGCCAGCAGCTCGCCTGGACTAGCGGGGGGCCAGGGGGAGACCCAGTACTTC
CDR3 protein: CASSSPGLAGGQGETQYF

D gene: .
clone size: .
J gene: TRBJ1-1
V gene: TRBV21-1
CDR3 DNA: TGTGCCAGCAGGGGAGGGAGCTCCCGGAACACTGAAGCTTTCTTT
CDR3 protein: CASRGGSSRNTEAFF

D gene: .
clone size: .
J gene: TRBJ1-1
V gene: TRBV6-5
CDR3 DNA: TGTGCCAGCAGATTGGAGGGTACTGAAGCTTTCTTT
CDR3 protein: CASRLEGTEAFF

D gene: TRBD2
clone size: .
J gene: TRBJ2-7
V gene: TRBV4-1
CDR3 DNA: TGCGCCAGCAGCCGACTAGCGGGGGGGCAGTACGAGCAGTACTTC
CDR3 protein: CASSRLAGGQYEQYF

D gene: .
clone size: .
J gene: TRBJ2-5
V gene: TRBV16
CDR3 DNA: TGTGCCAGCAGCCAATCCGGCCAGCGCCAAGAGACCCAGTACTTC
CDR3 protein: CASSQSGQRQETQYF

D gene: TRBD1
clone size: .
J gene: TRBJ1-1
V gene: TRBV12-3/TRBV12-4
CDR3 DNA: TGTGCCAGCAGTGGACAGGCGGCGTCTGAAGCTTTCTTT
CDR3 protein: CASSGQAASEAFF

D gene: .
clone size: .
J gene: TRBJ1-4
V gene: TRBV7-2
CDR3 DNA: TGTGCCAGCAGCTTAAGACACCTAAATGAAAAACTGTTTTTT
CDR3 protein: CASSLRHLNEKLFF

D gene: TRBD1
clone size: .
J gene: TRBJ1-5
V gene: TRBV10-3
CDR3 DNA: TGTGCCACGAGGGACAGGGTCAATCAGCCCCAGCATTTT
CDR3 protein: CATRDRVNQPQHF

D gene: .
clone size: .
J gene: TRBJ2-5
V gene: TRBV15
CDR3 DNA: TGTGCCACCAGCACCGCCCGCTTCGGGACCCAGTACTTC
CDR3 protein: CATSTARFGTQYF

D gene: TRBD1
clone size: once
J gene: TRBJ1-2
V gene: TRBV5-1
CDR3 DNA: TGCGCCAGCAGCTTGGGGTTCCTGGGACAGGGACGCTCTCGGGATGGCTACACCTTC
CDR3 protein: CASSLGFLGQGRSRDGYTF

D gene: .
clone size: .
J gene: TRBJ1-2
V gene: TRBV6-5
CDR3 DNA: TGTGCCAGCAGTCCCAGGGGTAACTATGGCTACACCTTC
CDR3 protein: CASSPRGNYGYTF

D gene: .
clone size: .
J gene: TRBJ2-7
V gene: TRBV7-2
CDR3 DNA: TGTGCCAGCAGCTTAGCGAGGGCGGGGGAGCAGTACTTC
CDR3 protein: CASSLARAGEQYF

D gene: .
clone size: .
J gene: TRBJ1-1
V gene: TRBV19
CDR3 DNA: TGTGCCAGTAGGGATGACAGAAGAACTGAAGCTTTCTTT
CDR3 protein: CASRDDRRTEAFF

D gene: TRBD1
clone size: .
J gene: TRBJ2-2
V gene: TRBV11-2
CDR3 DNA: TGTGCCAGCAGCTTAATACAGGGGACGAACACCGGGGAGCTGTTTTTT
CDR3 protein: CASSLIQGTNTGELFF

D gene: .
clone size: .
J gene: TRBJ2-5
V gene: TRBV9
CDR3 DNA: TGTGCCAGCAGCGTAGGGGGGGACCCACAAGAGACCCAGTACTTC
CDR3 protein: CASSVGGDPQETQYF

D gene: .
clone size: .
J gene: TRBJ2-2
V gene: TRBV2
CDR3 DNA: TGTGCCAGCAATCTCGGACAGAATACCGGGGAGCTGTTTTTT
CDR3 protein: CASNLGQNTGELFF

D gene: TRBD1
clone size: .
J gene: TRBJ2-4
V gene: TRBV5-6
CDR3 DNA: TGTGCCAGCAGCTTACCATCGACAGGGTTAAACATTCAGTACTTC
CDR3 protein: CASSLPSTGLNIQYF

D gene: .
clone size: .
J gene: TRBJ1-6
V gene: TRBV11-2
CDR3 DNA: TGTGCCAGCAGCCTAACTCCAGGGCGTAATTCACCCCTCCACTTT
CDR3 protein: CASSLTPGRNSPLHF

D gene: .
clone size: .
J gene: TRBJ2-1
V gene: TRBV6-1
CDR3 DNA: TGTGCCAGCAGTGACATCCTGAGCACTTACAATGAGCAGTTCTTC
CDR3 protein: CASSDILSTYNEQFF

D gene: .
clone size: once
J gene: TRBJ2-5
V gene: TRBV2
CDR3 DNA: TGTGCCAGCAGCAGGACAACCCAAGAGACCCAGTACTTC
CDR3 protein: CASSRTTQETQYF

D gene: TRBD1
clone size: .
J gene: TRBJ2-7
V gene: TRBV6-5
CDR3 DNA: TGTGCCAGCCGAGGGACAGCGAAGGGGGAGCAGTACTTC
CDR3 protein: CASRGTAKGEQYF

D gene: TRBD1
clone size: .
J gene: TRBJ1-5
V gene: TRBV27
CDR3 DNA: TGTGCCAGCAGTTCCAGGGGGTACAATCAGCCCCAGCATTTT
CDR3 protein: CASSSRGYNQPQHF

D gene: .
clone size: .
J gene: TRBJ1-2
V gene: TRBV30
CDR3 DNA: TGTGCCTGGACCTACGCCGGGACTCTAAAATTCTATGGCTACACCTTC
CDR3 protein: CAWTYAGTLKFYGYTF

D gene: .
clone size: once
J gene: TRBJ1-2
V gene: TRBV5-5
CDR3 DNA: TGTGCCAGCAGCTTGGACAGAAACTATGGCTACACCTTC
CDR3 protein: CASSLDRNYGYTF

D gene: TRBD2
clone size: .
J gene: TRBJ2-1
V gene: TRBV7-2
CDR3 DNA: TGTGCCAGCAGGCCTTGGGGGGAGGGCCACGATGAGCAGTTCTTC
CDR3 protein: CASRPWGEGHDEQFF

D gene: .
clone size: .
J gene: TRBJ2-1
V gene: TRBV19
CDR3 DNA: TGTGCCAGTAGTATACTGGGGCAGGGGAATGAGCAGTTCTTC
CDR3 protein: CASSILGQGNEQFF

D gene: TRBD2
clone size: .
J gene: TRBJ2-3
V gene: TRBV5-1
CDR3 DNA: TGCGCCAGCAGCGGACTAGCGGGGGGTTTCACAGATACGCAGTATTTT
CDR3 protein: CASSGLAGGFTDTQYF

D gene: TRBD2
clone size: .
J gene: TRBJ2-5
V gene: TRBV3-1/TRBV3-2
CDR3 DNA: TGTGCCAGCAGCCAAGGTGGGACTAGGGCGATAGAGACCCAGTACTTC
CDR3 protein: CASSQGGTRAIETQYF

D gene: .
clone size: .
J gene: TRBJ2-1
V gene: TRBV11-2
CDR3 DNA: TGTGCCAGCAGCTTTGAGCGGGACAAGATCAACAATGAGCAGTTCTTC
CDR3 protein: CASSFERDKINNEQFF

D gene: .
clone size: .
J gene: TRBJ1-5
V gene: TRBV7-9
CDR3 DNA: TGTGCCAGCAGCTTAGTTGGGCCGATTAATCAGCCCCAGCATTTT
CDR3 protein: CASSLVGPINQPQHF

D gene: .
clone size: once
J gene: TRBJ2-1
V gene: TRBV5-1
CDR3 DNA: TGCGCCAGCAGCTTGGTTGCGGATGCTTACAATGAGCAGTTCTTC
CDR3 protein: CASSLVADAYNEQFF

D gene: .
clone size: .
J gene: TRBJ1-5
V gene: TRBV27
CDR3 DNA: TGTGCCAGCAGTGAGGCGGGGTTGGGTGGCAATCAGCCCCAGCATTTT
CDR3 protein: CASSEAGLGGNQPQHF

D gene: TRBD1
clone size: .
J gene: TRBJ1-5
V gene: TRBV28
CDR3 DNA: TGTGCCAGCAGTCCTACAGGGGGGTTTCAGCCCCAGCATTTT
CDR3 protein: CASSPTGGFQPQHF

D gene: TRBD1
clone size: .
J gene: TRBJ1-2
V gene: TRBV24-1
CDR3 DNA: TGTGCCATCGAGCCAGGGGGTTGGTACTATGGCTACACCTTC
CDR3 protein: CAIEPGGWYYGYTF

D gene: TRBD1
clone size: .
J gene: TRBJ1-1
V gene: TRBV6-5
CDR3 DNA: TGTGCCAGCAGGTTGGAGGGGGCCACCACTGAAGCTTTCTTT
CDR3 protein: CASRLEGATTEAFF

D gene: .
clone size: .
J gene: TRBJ1-5
V gene: TRBV7-2
CDR3 DNA: TGTGCCAGCAGCCCCCGGTGGGGTAGCGAACCCCAGCATTTT
CDR3 protein: CASSPRWGSEPQHF